These T cell receptor beta chains were read from a single sample in a study of T cells in Graves' hyperthyroidism and ophthalmopathy. TCRdb re-called the multiplex PCR reads through MiXCR, storing one row per CDR3 protein. The sample has about 590,000 distinct CDR3 sequences; approximately 14% are singletons. Sequencing was done on a sample of blood. The receptor set was obtained from a woman aged 30 to 39 with Graves' hyperthyroidism. Both conserved end residues are part of each CDR3. The order of the fields is J gene, V gene, CDR3 protein.

TRBJ1-1 | TRBV11-2 | CASSSIGGSPTEAFF
TRBJ2-5 | TRBV6-2/TRBV6-3 | CASSLGTSGSGETQYF
TRBJ2-3 | TRBV7-6 | CASSTQAGTDTQYF
TRBJ1-4 | TRBV7-8 | CASSFDSEKLFF
TRBJ2-7 | TRBV18 | CASSPPAGGGYEQYF
TRBJ1-1 | TRBV12-5 | CASGFGIGVGRTEAFF
TRBJ2-7 | TRBV10-3 | CAISGQGGPYEQYF
TRBJ2-7 | TRBV12-3/TRBV12-4 | CASSLSIYEQYF
TRBJ1-4 | TRBV4-3 | CASSQGQGEEKLFF
TRBJ2-7 | TRBV28 | CASSPGYYEQYF
TRBJ1-4 | TRBV29-1 | CSVVTGGGPEKLFF
TRBJ1-2 | TRBV28 | CASSSTRDRGYYGYTF
TRBJ2-3 | TRBV7-8 | CASSWGLAGAGATDTQYF
TRBJ2-3 | TRBV6-1 | CASRVTSGESTDTQYF
TRBJ2-5 | TRBV3-1 | CASRQENQETQYF
TRBJ2-1 | TRBV20-1 | CSARPWTSGISYNEQFF
TRBJ2-1 | TRBV5-5 | CASSLVIWTGTNEQFF
TRBJ2-7 | TRBV20-1 | CSARDRPAGEQYF
TRBJ2-3 | TRBV12-3/TRBV12-4 | CASSYVAGGTDTQYF
TRBJ1-1 | TRBV7-6 | CASSRQALGGNTEAFF
TRBJ2-4 | TRBV6-5 | CASSYTTPRWGGGDLAKNIQYF
TRBJ2-6 | TRBV20-1 | CSARTSGRASGANVLTF
TRBJ1-1 | TRBV7-6 | CASSKARLEAGTEAFF
TRBJ2-1 | TRBV18 | CASSPDRADEQFF
TRBJ1-1 | TRBV12-3/TRBV12-4 | CASSFRGLETEAFF
TRBJ2-1 | TRBV2 | CASSAMGTYHSVKGTNEQFF
TRBJ2-3 | TRBV14 | CASSHRLAMATQYF
TRBJ2-3 | TRBV18 | CASSPQLARTDTQYF
TRBJ2-7 | TRBV10-3 | CAISETGQEQYF
TRBJ2-1 | TRBV12-3/TRBV12-4 | CASSLRGGNEQFF
TRBJ2-1 | TRBV11-3 | CASSLSGPGGYNEQFF
TRBJ2-6 | TRBV29-1 | CSVEQWNSGANVLTF
TRBJ2-2 | TRBV14 | CASSQYPEGQNTGELFF
TRBJ1-1 | TRBV27 | CASSSNRGMNTEAFF
TRBJ2-7 | TRBV29-1 | CSVDREAGGGLEQYF
TRBJ2-5 | TRBV18 | CASSPRPLAGEETQYF
TRBJ2-1 | TRBV7-8 | CASSLVGTSGGSSYNEQFF
TRBJ2-3 | TRBV10-3 | CAIKPLESTDTQYF
TRBJ1-2 | TRBV5-1 | CASSLGQSGNYGYTF
TRBJ2-7 | TRBV20-1 | CSASRDRGREQYF
TRBJ2-7 | TRBV29-1 | CSVVGTDESYEQYF
TRBJ1-1 | TRBV28 | CASIAGQGLVAFF
TRBJ2-7 | TRBV9 | CASSSLSFGEQYF
TRBJ2-2 | TRBV7-3 | CASSMDDTWTGELFF
TRBJ2-7 | TRBV5-1 | CASRTASGSYEQYF
TRBJ2-2 | TRBV5-1 | CASSLDGSRTGELFF
TRBJ2-7 | TRBV10-1 | CASQAETVTRGFYEQYF
TRBJ1-1 | TRBV20-1 | CSARDLGEAFF
TRBJ2-7 | TRBV28 | CASFGTSGRWAYEQYF
TRBJ2-1 | TRBV11-2 | CASSLTSPLFNEQFF
TRBJ2-2 | TRBV12-3/TRBV12-4 | CASSSGPVWGELFF
TRBJ2-1 | TRBV7-2 | CASSLGLVEQFF
TRBJ2-7 | TRBV4-1 | CASSQDQGPYEQYF
TRBJ2-1 | TRBV7-3 | CASSPRLGGEQFF
TRBJ2-7 | TRBV11-2 | CASSLVRSTYEQYF